The source of this T cell receptor beta chain is a study of blood T cell repertoires in COVID-19. Looked up from germline, CDR1 is KGHSH and CDR2 is LQKENI. The CDR3 contains 16 residues. The junction had 6 bases not matched to a gene; V was cut back by 1 base and J by 5 bases. The method was immunoSEQ multiplex PCR; TCRdb's version includes in-frame clones alone and lacks a portion of them. The sample contains under 250,000 clones, more than 70% of which appear only once. Input material: peripheral blood. This receptor was identified in a man older than 75 with acute or convalescent COVID-19. J is TRBJ2-1 and V is TRBV18; 9 nucleotides agree with TRBD1. The CDR3 loop reads CASSPLVTGGHNEQFF. CDR3 in DNA: TGTGCCAGCTCACCACTGGTGACAGGGGGGCACAATGAGCAGTTCTTC.